This T cell receptor beta chain was captured by sequencing in a study of T cell responses to AZD1222 COVID-19 vaccine. This clone appeared a few times. Its target is not known. Second-dose intervals near 4 or 12 weeks were combined. Study-wide results and limits: Females outnumbered males among donors, who were mostly white British; clonal diversity was possibly underestimated. Close to half of all spike-specific TCRs reportedly target regions of the variants that are unmutated. At study baseline, merely over 5 AZD1222 recipients were seropositive.

V lost 6 bases and J 7 bases, leaving 15 bases between the germline ends. CDR3 size: 13 residues. The germline V gene has CDR1 MGHDK and CDR2 SYGVNS. Sequencing was performed with immunoSEQ multiplex PCR; in TCRdb, only in-frame clones are kept and a portion is missing. The sample has tens of thousands of clones; 89% are singletons. The rearrangement uses TRBV25-1 and TRBJ1-1; possibly TRBD1 for D (5 bases). This clonotype was sampled from an adult who received the AZD1222 COVID-19 vaccine. Here the sequenced sample was peripheral blood, taken 28 days after the second AZD1222 dose. The CDR3 coding sequence is TGTGCCAGCAGGAGGGGTGGTACAGGTGAAGCTTTCTTT. It yields the protein CASRRGGTGEAFF.